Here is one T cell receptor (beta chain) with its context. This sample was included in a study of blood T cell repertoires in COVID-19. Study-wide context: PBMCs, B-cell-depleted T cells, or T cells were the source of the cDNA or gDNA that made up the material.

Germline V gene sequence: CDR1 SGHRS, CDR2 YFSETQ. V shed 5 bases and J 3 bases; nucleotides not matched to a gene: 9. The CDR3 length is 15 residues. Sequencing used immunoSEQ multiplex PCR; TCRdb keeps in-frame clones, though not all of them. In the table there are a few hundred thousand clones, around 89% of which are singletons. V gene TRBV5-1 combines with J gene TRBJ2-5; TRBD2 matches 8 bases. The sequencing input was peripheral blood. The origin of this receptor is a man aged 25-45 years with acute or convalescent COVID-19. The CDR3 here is CASRRTGGPEETQYF. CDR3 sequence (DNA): TGCGCCAGCAGGAGAACGGGAGGGCCGGAAGAGACCCAGTACTTC.